The TCR beta chain under discussion was sequenced for a study of circulating and synovial CD4+ cells in juvenile arthritis. Whole-study results and caveats: Circulating pathogenic-like lymphocytes shared a substantially higher fraction of CDR3 sequences with synovium than bulk blood. Circulating pathogenic-like and bulk T cells looked alike by Vbeta family usage. T cell genome counts differed by at least an order of magnitude between CPL and CD4 samples.

In germline, CDR1 is SNHLY, CDR2 FYNNEI. Between the trimmed V and J ends, which lost 8 bases and 7 bases, there was a span of 18 bases. This CDR3 spans 14 amino acids. Profiling relied on immunoSEQ multiplex PCR, and the TCRdb table lists in-frame clones only, not all of them. Here the sample spans 15,000 to 20,000 clones, approximately 90% being singletons. This clone has just one count. Its antigen remains unknown. Sequenced samples came from active juvenile idiopathic arthritis patients. This sequence originates from a human donor with juvenile idiopathic arthritis. The sample comprised CD4+ T cells from blood. V is TRBV2 and J is TRBJ1-5; the D gene is possibly TRBD1 (6 bases). CDR3 region: CASSREGGLQPQHF. For the CDR3, the DNA is TGTGCCAGCTCACGGGAGGGGGGCTTACAGCCCCAGCATTTT.